The 19 T cell receptor beta chains listed next were all sequenced from one sample in a study of PD-L1 blockade in urothelial cancer. Sequenced by immunoSEQ multiplex PCR; TCRdb stores in-frame clones only, minus some. The data contain about 95,000 clones, roughly 90% of them singletons. This sample's time point: pretreatment peripheral blood. Sequences were derived from PBMCs, sampled around atezolizumab (anti-PD-L1) treatment. Receptors originate from a man aged 55-75 years with urothelial cancer.

This clone was recorded only once. V usage is TRBV7-2 and J usage is TRBJ1-4; a possible D gene is TRBD1 (6 bases). CDR1 and CDR2 from the germline V gene are SGHTA and FQGNSA. CDR3 size: 17 residues. V was clipped by 5 bases and J by 7 bases, with 23 bases between them. CDR3 sequence reads: CASSPLGPNRAVEKLFF. CDR3 sequence (DNA): TGTGCCAGCAGCCCACTCGGCCCTAACAGGGCGGTTGAAAAACTGTTTTTT.

This clone was recorded once. The chain carries TRBV23-1 and TRBJ2-5; perhaps TRBD1 as D (5 bases). TRBV23-1 is an ORF for which the function is uncertain. The CDR3 spans 14 residues. The ends were cut back, 0 bases at V and 9 bases at J, with 14 bases in the middle. The CDR3 spells CASSQSRQGAAQYF. CDR3 nucleotide sequence: TGCGCCAGCAGTCAATCGAGGCAGGGTGCGGCCCAGTACTTC.

This chain connects TRBV6-1 to TRBJ1-4; 10 bases fit TRBD1. This CDR3 region has 15 residues. The V and J ends lost 3 bases and 5 bases, in that order; junction bases with no gene match: 3. Germline V gives CDR1 MNHNS, CDR2 SASEGT. This CDR3 reads CASSDWTGGNEKLFF. The CDR3 DNA is TGTGCCAGCAGTGATTGGACAGGGGGGAATGAAAAACTGTTTTTT.

This chain uses TRBV10-1 with TRBJ2-7; 11 bases match TRBD2. Losses at the gene ends were 10 bases for V and 3 bases for J; bases not matched to a gene: 8. The germline V gene encodes CDR1 WNHNN and CDR2 SYGVQD (reference sequence). The CDR3 length is 14 residues. The CDR3 protein is CANPLAGGNYEQYF. The CDR3 bases are TGCGCCAACCCTCTAGCGGGAGGAAACTACGAGCAGTACTTC.

The chain links TRBV29-1 to TRBJ1-2, with 8 bases lining up with TRBD1. Germline V CDR1 and CDR2: SQVTM, ANQGSEA. The CDR3 is 13 amino acids. V shed 4 bases and J 5 bases; nucleotides not matched to a gene: 6. CDR3 DNA sequence: TGCAGCGTTGGGGCAGGGGGCAGTTATGGCTACACCTTC. Residues: CSVGAGGSYGYTF. The full variable domain, with the rest looked up from reference TRBV29-1 and TRBJ1-2, is SAVISQKPSRDICQRGTSLTIQCQVDSQVTMMFWYRQQPGQSLTLIATANQGSEATYESGFVIDKFPISRPNLTFSTLTVSNMSPEDSSIYLCSVGAGGSYGYTFGSGTRLTVV.

This sequence joins TRBV7-2 and TRBJ1-1; TRBD1 agrees at 8 bases. The CDR3 covers 13 residues. Trimming removed 5 bases from V and 3 bases from J; junction bases left unmatched: 2. Germline CDR1 and CDR2: SGHTA and FQGNSA. In DNA, the CDR3 is TGTGCCAGCAGCGCGGACAGGGACACTGAAGCTTTCTTT. It specifies CASSADRDTEAFF.

This chain uses TRBV2 with TRBJ2-5; TRBD2 might be the D (5 bases). Trimming removed 10 bases from V and 1 base from J, with 13 bases in between. The CDR3 runs 13 residues. Looked up from germline, CDR1 is SNHLY and CDR2 is FYNNEI. The CDR3 nucleotides are TGTGCCACCTTAGGGAGCGGCCAAGAGACCCAGTACTTC. Translation gives CATLGSGQETQYF.

The chain has TRBV4-3 and TRBJ1-1, with 11 bases identical to TRBD1. The CDR3 contains 16 residues. The V and J ends lost 2 bases and 5 bases, in that order; junction bases with no gene match: 7. Per germline, CDR1 LGHNA and CDR2 YSLEER. In DNA, the CDR3 is TGCGCCAGCAGCCAAACCGGGACAGGGGGTTTTACTGAAGCTTTCTTT. This gives the protein CASSQTGTGGFTEAFF.

The chain couples TRBV7-3 to TRBJ2-1, with TRBD2 matching 7 bases. The CDR3 runs to 17 residues. Germline V gene sequence: CDR1 SGHTA, CDR2 FQGTGA. Trimming at V came to 1 base and at J to 0 bases, leaving 6 bases not matched to a gene. CDR3 nucleotide sequence: TGTGCCAGCAGCTTAAGGGAGGGTCCTAGCTCCTACAATGAGCAGTTCTTC. Amino acid sequence: CASSLREGPSSYNEQFF.

The V and J genes are TRBV5-1 and TRBJ2-1; the match to TRBD2 covers 8 bases. Losses at the gene ends were 6 bases for V and 6 bases for J; bases not matched to a gene: 11. Germline V lookup: CDR1 SGHRS, CDR2 YFSETQ. The CDR3 consists of 15 residues. The CDR3 reads CASKQRGSGTNEQFF. CDR3 bases: TGCGCCAGCAAGCAGCGGGGTAGCGGGACCAATGAGCAGTTCTTC.

V is TRBV6-1 and J is TRBJ2-7, with TRBD1 matching 8 bases. The CDR3 is made up of 14 amino acids. With V trimmed by 7 bases and J by 0 bases, 5 bases remained unmatched. Per the germline V gene, CDR1 is MNHNS and CDR2 is SASEGT. The CDR3 DNA sequence: TGTGCCAGCAACCTGGGACAGGTCTCCTACGAGCAGTACTTC. Protein sequence: CASNLGQVSYEQYF.

CDR3 nucleotides: TGCAGCCCCTACGGGGGTGGCAGGCCATCCAATCAGCCCCAGCATTTT. Residues: CSPYGGGRPSNQPQHF. The rearrangement links TRBV29-1 to TRBJ1-5; D may be TRBD1 (5 bases). The CDR3 loop spans 16 amino acids. V lost 8 bases, J lost 3 bases, and 23 bases lay in between. The germline V gene encodes CDR1 SQVTM and CDR2 ANQGSEA.

This chain connects TRBV4-3 to TRBJ1-4, with a possible D match to TRBD1 (5 bases). CDR1 and CDR2 (germline): LGHNA, YSLEER. Trimming pared 0 bases from V and 7 bases from J, leaving 15 bases between. The CDR3 covers 16 residues. CDR3 sequence (DNA): TGCGCCAGCAGCCAAGATCCCAGGGTTGGAGTTGAAAAACTGTTTTTT. This gives the protein CASSQDPRVGVEKLFF.

This clone was seen once. The V call is TRBV9, the J call TRBJ1-4; TRBD1 matches 7 bases. The CDR3 has 15 amino acids. Trimming at V came to 4 bases and at J to 3 bases, leaving 6 bases not matched to a gene. Germline assignment: CDR1 SGDLS and CDR2 YYNGEE. CDR3 region: CASSLQGNANEKLFF. CDR3 DNA sequence: TGTGCCAGCAGCTTACAGGGGAATGCTAATGAAAAACTGTTTTTT.

A note on this clone: The junction differs from germline at one of its ends, possibly a read error. The chain combines TRBV7-7 with TRBJ2-1, with 8 bases matching TRBD2. CDR1 and CDR2 (germline): SSHAT, FNYEAQ (reference sequence). The CDR3 has 16 amino acids. The CDR3 is CASSLSAGGVYNEQFF. Here the CDR3 DNA reads TGTGCTAGCAGCTTATCGGCGGGAGGTGTCTACAATGAGCAGTTCTTC.

V is TRBV11-3 and J is TRBJ2-2; 10 bases line up with TRBD1. The CDR3 is made up of 16 amino acids. Germline-derived CDR1 and CDR2 are SGHNT and YENEEA. The ends lost 4 bases at V and 6 bases at J; junction bases unmatched: 8. In DNA, the CDR3 is TGTGCCAGCAGCTCAGACAGGGGGCGAGGACCCGGGGAGCTGTTTTTT. Its translation is CASSSDRGRGPGELFF.

The V gene is TRBV5-5, the J gene TRBJ1-3; D is uncertain. This CDR3 region has 16 residues. The germline V gene encodes CDR1 SGHKS and CDR2 YYEKEE (reference sequence). Deletions cut 2 bases from V and 0 bases from J, with 12 bases between. In nucleotides, the CDR3 is TGTGCCAGCAGCTTCACTGCCATACTCTCTGGAAACACCATATATTTT. Protein product: CASSFTAILSGNTIYF.

This clone appeared a single time. The chain carries TRBV23-1 and TRBJ1-5, with TRBD1 identical over 11 bases. TRBV23-1 is treated as an ORF (open reading frame) with a function not yet certain. There are 16 residues in the CDR3. V shed 3 bases, J shed 5 bases, and the junction held 6 bases outside the gene matches. The CDR3 reads CASSQPGQGADQPQHF. The CDR3 DNA reads as TGCGCCAGCAGTCAGCCCGGACAGGGGGCAGATCAGCCCCAGCATTTT.

The chain combines TRBV10-1 with TRBJ2-3; D is unclear. The V end lost 0 bases, the J end lost 3 bases, and 4 bases lay between the germline ends. Germline V gene lookup returns CDR1 WNHNN and CDR2 SYGVQD (reference sequence). This CDR3 spans 13 amino acids. CDR3 DNA sequence: TGCGCCAGCAGTGAGTCGCGGACAGATACGCAGTATTTT. As protein: CASSESRTDTQYF.